This is a list of T cell receptor beta chains from one sample in a study of persistence of HIV-infected CD4 T cells. Their cognate antigens are unknown. TCRdb's copy holds only in-frame clones and misses some; the assay was immunoSEQ multiplex PCR. The sample holds about 50,000 clones, around 72% seen once. The specimen comprised CD4+ T cells sorted from PBMCs after approximately 19-hour stimulation, sampled from a patient who received antiretroviral therapy. These receptors came from an adult man with HIV who was CMV-seropositive. The CDR3 runs from the conserved cysteine through the conserved F or W. Fields, in order: V gene, CDR3 length, D gene, J gene, clone size, CDR3 protein, CDR3 DNA. A D gene is named only where the DNA matches it firmly. Some rows have no size entry. The others give once, few or many, or a class for an expanded clone.

TRBV10-3	14	TRBD1	TRBJ1-2	.	CAISARDRDYGYTF	TGTGCCATCAGTGCCCGGGACAGGGACTATGGCTACACCTTC
TRBV29-1	13	.	TRBJ1-2	.	CSVLKTDNYGYTF	TGCAGCGTACTCAAGACAGACAACTATGGCTACACCTTC
TRBV18	16	.	TRBJ2-3	medium-sized	CASSPSWAGATDTQYF	TGTGCCAGCTCCCCTTCATGGGCAGGGGCCACAGATACGCAGTATTTT
TRBV6-1	16	.	TRBJ1-6	.	CASSADQGSYNSPLHF	TGTGCCAGCAGTGCCGACCAGGGGAGCTATAATTCACCCCTCCACTTT
TRBV7-6	14	.	TRBJ1-1	.	CASRADLMNTEAFF	TGTGCCAGCAGGGCCGATCTCATGAACACTGAAGCTTTCTTT
TRBV4-1	15	.	TRBJ2-5	.	CASSQYRAGETAQYF	TGCGCCAGCAGCCAATACAGAGCCGGGGAAACGGCCCAGTACTTC
TRBV19	16	.	TRBJ1-5	.	CASSLDGGSMPQPQHF	TGTGCCAGTAGCTTGGACGGGGGAAGTATGCCCCAGCCCCAGCATTTT
TRBV19	18	TRBD2	TRBJ2-6	.	CASTTIRGGVSGANVLTF	TGTGCCAGTACCACCATCCGGGGGGGAGTATCTGGGGCCAACGTCCTGACTTTC
TRBV27	16	TRBD1	TRBJ2-1	.	CASSPRPGTGRNEQFF	TGTGCCAGCAGTCCTCGTCCCGGGACAGGGCGCAATGAGCAGTTCTTC
TRBV9	13	TRBD1	TRBJ1-2	.	CASSALGQDGYTF	TGTGCCAGCAGCGCGTTGGGACAGGATGGCTACACCTTC
TRBV4-2	15	TRBD2	TRBJ2-7	.	CASSQVRRLAYEQYF	TGTGCCAGCAGCCAAGTTAGGAGACTAGCGTACGAGCAGTACTTC
TRBV12-3/TRBV12-4	12	.	TRBJ2-2	.	CASSLISGELFF	TGTGCCAGCAGTTTGATCAGTGGGGAGCTGTTTTTT
TRBV6-5	15	TRBD2	TRBJ2-7	few	CASRIIAGGPLKQYF	TGTGCCAGCAGGATCATAGCGGGGGGTCCCTTGAAGCAGTACTTC
TRBV11-3	17	TRBD2	TRBJ2-1	.	CASSLVISGGGYNEQFF	TGTGCCAGCAGCTTAGTGATTAGCGGGGGGGGCTACAATGAGCAGTTCTTC
TRBV11-2	13	.	TRBJ2-4	.	CASSFAAKNIQYF	TGTGCCAGCAGCTTCGCAGCCAAAAACATTCAGTACTTC
TRBV10-2	15	.	TRBJ1-5	.	CASSESRQVNQPQHF	TGCGCCAGCAGTGAGTCACGACAGGTAAATCAGCCCCAGCATTTT
TRBV30	15	TRBD1	TRBJ1-5	.	CALRLQGAYNQPQHF	TGTGCCCTGAGACTACAGGGGGCTTACAATCAGCCCCAGCATTTT
TRBV27	15	TRBD2	TRBJ2-3	.	CATTSGSAGGDTQYF	TGTGCCACCACTAGCGGGAGCGCGGGGGGGGATACGCAGTATTTT
TRBV5-5	15	.	TRBJ1-5	.	CASSFTDRGNQPQHF	TGTGCCAGCAGCTTTACTGACCGAGGCAATCAGCCCCAGCATTTT
TRBV14	14	TRBD1	TRBJ1-5	.	CASSPTGVNQPQHF	TGTGCCAGCAGCCCCACAGGGGTCAATCAGCCCCAGCATTTT
TRBV10-3	13	TRBD1	TRBJ1-6	.	CAGQGDGNSPLHF	TGTGCCGGACAGGGGGACGGGAATTCACCCCTCCACTTT
TRBV4-2	17	TRBD1	TRBJ1-3	.	CASSHQQGPSSGNTIYF	TGTGCCAGCAGCCATCAACAGGGGCCCAGCTCTGGAAACACCATATATTTT
TRBV5-4	14	.	TRBJ1-1	.	CASSLGEGNTEAFF	TGTGCCAGCAGCTTGGGTGAGGGGAACACTGAAGCTTTCTTT
TRBV24-1	18	TRBD1	TRBJ2-2	.	CATSPGTGGAGGTGELFF	TGTGCCACCAGCCCCGGGACAGGGGGCGCCGGAGGGACCGGGGAGCTGTTTTTT
TRBV6-2/TRBV6-3	13	.	TRBJ1-3	.	CASSWAANSPIYF	TGTGCCAGCAGTTGGGCGGCGAACAGCCCCATATATTTT
TRBV3-1/TRBV3-2	16	.	TRBJ2-4	.	CASSQPGRLAKNIQYF	TGTGCCAGCAGCCAACCGGGACGGCTAGCCAAAAACATTCAGTACTTC
TRBV7-9	16	TRBD2	TRBJ2-3	.	CASSQGLAGGPDTQYF	TGTGCCAGCAGCCAAGGACTAGCGGGGGGTCCAGATACGCAGTATTTT
TRBV18	16	.	TRBJ1-5	.	CASSPFEVTQVLPQHF	TGTGCCAGCTCACCATTCGAAGTCACACAGGTTTTGCCCCAGCATTTT
TRBV12-3/TRBV12-4	12	.	TRBJ1-2	.	CASTQGREGYTF	TGTGCCAGCACTCAGGGCCGCGAGGGCTACACCTTC
TRBV9	14	.	TRBJ2-3	once	CASSVSSATDTQYF	TGTGCCAGCAGCGTAAGCTCAGCGACAGATACGCAGTATTTT
TRBV7-9	16	.	TRBJ2-6	.	CASSRRDGSGANVLTF	TGTGCCAGCAGCAGGCGGGATGGATCTGGGGCCAACGTCCTGACTTTC
TRBV5-5	15	.	TRBJ2-7	.	CASSLDPAPSYEQYF	TGTGCCAGCAGCTTAGATCCGGCCCCCTCCTACGAGCAGTACTTC
TRBV4-3	13	.	TRBJ1-1	.	CASSPQGISEAFF	TGCGCCAGCAGCCCTCAGGGGATTTCTGAAGCTTTCTTT
TRBV5-1	15	.	TRBJ2-5	.	CASSLAGFSGETQYF	TGCGCCAGCAGCTTGGCAGGGTTCAGTGGAGAGACCCAGTACTTC
TRBV6-5	13	.	TRBJ2-7	.	CASSRAASYEQYF	TGTGCCAGCTCTCGAGCGGCCTCCTACGAGCAGTACTTC
TRBV5-4	16	.	TRBJ1-4	.	CASSPEPSPTNEKLFF	TGTGCCAGCAGCCCGGAGCCCTCCCCAACTAATGAAAAACTGTTTTTT
TRBV4-2	16	TRBD2	TRBJ2-1	.	CASSRTSGGVYNEQFF	TGTGCCAGCAGCCGCACTAGCGGGGGGGTATACAATGAGCAGTTCTTC
TRBV5-8	14	TRBD1	TRBJ2-1	.	CASGSGTAQDEQFF	TGTGCCAGCGGGTCCGGGACAGCTCAGGATGAGCAGTTCTTC
TRBV30	14	.	TRBJ1-6	.	CAWRPGTYNSPLHF	TGTGCCTGGAGGCCAGGGACCTATAATTCACCCCTCCACTTT
TRBV10-3	18	.	TRBJ1-4	few	CAISESVGRPGLNEKLFF	TGTGCCATCAGTGAGTCGGTGGGCAGGCCGGGACTAAATGAAAAACTGTTTTTT
TRBV4-3	14	.	TRBJ2-7	.	CASSRSRTAYEQYF	TGCGCCAGCAGTCGTTCGCGGACCGCCTACGAGCAGTACTTC
TRBV3-1/TRBV3-2	15	.	TRBJ2-3	.	CASSPVGGRTDTQYF	TGTGCCAGCAGCCCCGTGGGTGGGAGGACAGATACGCAGTATTTT
TRBV10-3	16	.	TRBJ2-6	few	CAISEPDISGANVLTF	TGTGCCATCAGTGAGCCTGACATCTCTGGGGCCAACGTCCTGACTTTC
TRBV3-1/TRBV3-2	15	.	TRBJ1-1	.	CASSHHRTAPTEAFF	TGTGCCAGCAGCCACCACCGGACAGCACCCACTGAAGCTTTCTTT